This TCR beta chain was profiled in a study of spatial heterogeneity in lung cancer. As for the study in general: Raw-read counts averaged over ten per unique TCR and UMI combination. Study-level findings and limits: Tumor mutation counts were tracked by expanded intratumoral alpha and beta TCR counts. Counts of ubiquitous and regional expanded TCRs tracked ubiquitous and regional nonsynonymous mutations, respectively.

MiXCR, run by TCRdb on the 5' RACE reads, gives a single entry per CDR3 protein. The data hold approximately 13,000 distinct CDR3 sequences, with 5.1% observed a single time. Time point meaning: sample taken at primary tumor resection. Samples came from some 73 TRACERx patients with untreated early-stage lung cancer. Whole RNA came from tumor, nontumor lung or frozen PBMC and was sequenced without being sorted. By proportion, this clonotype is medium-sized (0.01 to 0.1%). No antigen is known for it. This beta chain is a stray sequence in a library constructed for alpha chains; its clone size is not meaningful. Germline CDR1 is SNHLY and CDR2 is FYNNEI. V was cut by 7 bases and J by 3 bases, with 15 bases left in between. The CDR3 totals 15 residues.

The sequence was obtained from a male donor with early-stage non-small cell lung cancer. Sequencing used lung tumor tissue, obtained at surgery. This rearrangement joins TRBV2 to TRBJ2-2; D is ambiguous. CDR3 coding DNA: TGTGCCAGCACCCTAACACCGATCGACACCGGGGAGCTGTTTTTT. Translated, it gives CASTLTPIDTGELFF.